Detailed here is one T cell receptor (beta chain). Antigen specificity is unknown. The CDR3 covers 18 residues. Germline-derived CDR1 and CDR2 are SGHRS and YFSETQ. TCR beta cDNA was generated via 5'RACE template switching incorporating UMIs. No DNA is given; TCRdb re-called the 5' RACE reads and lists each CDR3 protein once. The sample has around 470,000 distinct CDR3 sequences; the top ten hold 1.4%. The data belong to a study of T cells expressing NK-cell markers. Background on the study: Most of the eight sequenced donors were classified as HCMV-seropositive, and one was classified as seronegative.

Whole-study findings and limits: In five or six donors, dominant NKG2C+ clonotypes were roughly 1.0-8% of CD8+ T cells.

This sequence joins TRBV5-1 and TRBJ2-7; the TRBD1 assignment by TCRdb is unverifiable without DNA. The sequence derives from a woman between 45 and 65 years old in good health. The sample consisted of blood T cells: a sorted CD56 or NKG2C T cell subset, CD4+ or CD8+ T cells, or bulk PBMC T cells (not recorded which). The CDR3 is CASSLGWLQRLGVYEQYF.